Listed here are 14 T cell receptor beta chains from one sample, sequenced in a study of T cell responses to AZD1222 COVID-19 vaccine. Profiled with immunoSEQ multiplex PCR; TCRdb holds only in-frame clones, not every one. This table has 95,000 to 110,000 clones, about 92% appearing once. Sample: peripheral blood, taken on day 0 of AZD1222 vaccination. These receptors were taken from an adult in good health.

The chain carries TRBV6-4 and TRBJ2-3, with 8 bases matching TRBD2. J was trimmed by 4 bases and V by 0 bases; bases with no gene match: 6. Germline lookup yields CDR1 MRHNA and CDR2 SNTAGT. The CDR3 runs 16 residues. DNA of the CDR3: TGTGCCAGCAGTGACTCCGGCGCGGGGGGCGCAGATACGCAGTATTTT. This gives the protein CASSDSGAGGADTQYF.

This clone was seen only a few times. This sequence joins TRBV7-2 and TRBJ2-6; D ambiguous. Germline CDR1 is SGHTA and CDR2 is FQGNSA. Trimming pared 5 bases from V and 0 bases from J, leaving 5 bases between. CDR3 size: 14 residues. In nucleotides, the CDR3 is TGTGCCAGCAGCCAGAGCTCTGGGGCCAACGTCCTGACTTTC. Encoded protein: CASSQSSGANVLTF. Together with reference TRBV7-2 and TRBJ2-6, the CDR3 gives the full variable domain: GAGVSQSPSNKVTEKGKDVELRCDPISGHTALYWYRQSLGQGLEFLIYFQGNSAPDKSGLPSDRFSAERTGGSVSTLTIQRTQQEDSAVYLCASSQSSGANVLTFGAGSRLTVL.

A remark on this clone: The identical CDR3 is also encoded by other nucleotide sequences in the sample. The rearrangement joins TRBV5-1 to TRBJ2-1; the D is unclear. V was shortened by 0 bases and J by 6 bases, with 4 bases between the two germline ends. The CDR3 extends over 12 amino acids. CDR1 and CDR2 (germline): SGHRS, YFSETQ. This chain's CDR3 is CASSLGGNEQFF. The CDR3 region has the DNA TGCGCCAGCAGCTTGGGTGGCAATGAGCAGTTCTTC.

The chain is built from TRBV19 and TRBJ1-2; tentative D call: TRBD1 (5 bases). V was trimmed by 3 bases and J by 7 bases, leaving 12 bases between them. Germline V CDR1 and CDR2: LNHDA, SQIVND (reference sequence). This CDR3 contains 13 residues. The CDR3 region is CASSISLTAGYTF. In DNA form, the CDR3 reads TGTGCCAGTAGTATTAGCCTGACAGCTGGCTACACCTTC.

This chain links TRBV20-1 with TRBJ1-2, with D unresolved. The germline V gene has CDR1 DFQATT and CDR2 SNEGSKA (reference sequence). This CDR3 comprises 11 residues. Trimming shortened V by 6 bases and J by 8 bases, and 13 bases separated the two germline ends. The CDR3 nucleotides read TGCAGTGCGAACAGCCCGGGCGGCTACACCTTC. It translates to CSANSPGGYTF.

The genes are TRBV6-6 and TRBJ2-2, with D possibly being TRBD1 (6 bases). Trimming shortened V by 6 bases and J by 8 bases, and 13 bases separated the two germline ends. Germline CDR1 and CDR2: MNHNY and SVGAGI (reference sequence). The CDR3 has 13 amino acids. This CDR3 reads CASRTTGTGELFF. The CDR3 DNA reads TGTGCCAGCAGAACGACCGGGACAGGGGAGCTGTTTTTT.

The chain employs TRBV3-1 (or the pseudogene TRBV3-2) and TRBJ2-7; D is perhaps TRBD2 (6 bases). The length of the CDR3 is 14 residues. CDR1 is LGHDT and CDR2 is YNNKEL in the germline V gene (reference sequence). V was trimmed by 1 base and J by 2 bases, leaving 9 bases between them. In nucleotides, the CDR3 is TGTGCCAGCAGCCAAGGGGGACTTGCCTACGAGCAGTACTTC. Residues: CASSQGGLAYEQYF.

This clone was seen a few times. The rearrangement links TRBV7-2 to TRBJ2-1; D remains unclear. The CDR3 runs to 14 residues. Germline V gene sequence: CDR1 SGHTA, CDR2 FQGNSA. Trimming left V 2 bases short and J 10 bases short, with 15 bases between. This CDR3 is CASSLSLNAIEQFF. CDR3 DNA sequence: TGTGCCAGCAGCTTAAGCCTGAACGCCATCGAGCAGTTCTTC.

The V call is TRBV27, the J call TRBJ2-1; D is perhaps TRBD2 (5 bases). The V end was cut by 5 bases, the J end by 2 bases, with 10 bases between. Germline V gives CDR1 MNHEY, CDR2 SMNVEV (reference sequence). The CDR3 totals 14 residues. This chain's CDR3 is CASSATSPYNEQFF. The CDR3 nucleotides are TGTGCCAGCAGTGCTACTAGTCCCTACAATGAGCAGTTCTTC.

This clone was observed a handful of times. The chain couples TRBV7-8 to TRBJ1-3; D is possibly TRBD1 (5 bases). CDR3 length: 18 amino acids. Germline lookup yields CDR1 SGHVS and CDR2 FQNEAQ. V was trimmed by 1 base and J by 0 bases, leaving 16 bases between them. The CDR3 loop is CASSLVGGLLPSGNTIYF. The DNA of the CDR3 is TGTGCCAGCAGCTTAGTGGGGGGTTTGTTACCCTCTGGAAACACCATATATTTT.

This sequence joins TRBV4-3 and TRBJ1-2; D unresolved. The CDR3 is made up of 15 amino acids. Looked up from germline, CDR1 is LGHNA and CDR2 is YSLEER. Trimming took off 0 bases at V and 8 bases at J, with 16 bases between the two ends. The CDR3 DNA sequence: TGCGCCAGCAGCCAAGATGTGGGCGGATTGCGCGGCTACACCTTC. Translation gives CASSQDVGGLRGYTF.

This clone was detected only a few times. The CDR3 DNA reads TGTGCCAGCAGACGAACGTGGGGGGGCTATGGCTACACCTTC. Protein sequence: CASRRTWGGYGYTF. The chain employs TRBV28 and TRBJ1-2; a possible D gene is TRBD1 (5 bases). The CDR3 is 14 amino acids. Deletions cut 6 bases from V and 4 bases from J, with 15 bases between. Germline-derived CDR1 and CDR2 are MDHEN and SYDVKM.

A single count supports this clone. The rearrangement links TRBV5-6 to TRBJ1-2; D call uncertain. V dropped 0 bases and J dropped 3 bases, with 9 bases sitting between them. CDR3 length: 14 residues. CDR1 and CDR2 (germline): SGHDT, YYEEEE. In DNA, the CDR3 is TGTGCCAGCAGCTTGGCGGCAGACTACTATGGCTACACCTTC. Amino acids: CASSLAADYYGYTF.

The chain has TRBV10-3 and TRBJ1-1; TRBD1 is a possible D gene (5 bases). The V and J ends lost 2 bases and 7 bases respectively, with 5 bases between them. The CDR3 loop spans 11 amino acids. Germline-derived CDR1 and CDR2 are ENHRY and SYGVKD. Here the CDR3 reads CAISERGEAFF. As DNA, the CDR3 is TGTGCCATCAGTGAGAGGGGTGAAGCTTTCTTT.